This T cell receptor beta chain emerged from a study of blood T cell repertoires in COVID-19. Looked up from germline, CDR1 is MDHEN and CDR2 is SYDVKM. J gave up 7 bases and V 2 bases, and 14 bases lay outside the gene matches. The CDR3 spans 17 residues. Sequencing used immunoSEQ multiplex PCR; TCRdb keeps in-frame clones, though not all of them. The profile shows about 75,000 clones, around nine tenths of them singletons. This clone was seen more than once but under ten times. The receptor was derived from a human donor in a cohort sampled during active COVID-19. The sample taken for sequencing was peripheral blood. The chain uses TRBV28 and TRBJ1-1, with TRBD1 identical over 9 bases. In DNA, the CDR3 is TGTGCCAGCAGTTTAAGTGGTGTCGCACAGGGGGCTTTTGAAGCTTTCTTT. Its translation is CASSLSGVAQGAFEAFF.